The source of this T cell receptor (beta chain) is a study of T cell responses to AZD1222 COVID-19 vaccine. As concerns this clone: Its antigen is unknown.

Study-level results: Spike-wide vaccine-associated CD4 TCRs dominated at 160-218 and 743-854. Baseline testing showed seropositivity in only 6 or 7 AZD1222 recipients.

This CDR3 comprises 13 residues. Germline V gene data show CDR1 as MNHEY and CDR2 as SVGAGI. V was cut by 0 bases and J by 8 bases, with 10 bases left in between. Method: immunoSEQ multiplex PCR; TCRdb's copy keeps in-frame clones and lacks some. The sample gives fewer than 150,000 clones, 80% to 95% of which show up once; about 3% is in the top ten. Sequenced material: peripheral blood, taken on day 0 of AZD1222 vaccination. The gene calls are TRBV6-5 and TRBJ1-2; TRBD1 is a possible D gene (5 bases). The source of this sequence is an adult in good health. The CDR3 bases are TGTGCCAGCAGTTACTCGCACAGGCGAGGCTACACCTTC. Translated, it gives CASSYSHRRGYTF.